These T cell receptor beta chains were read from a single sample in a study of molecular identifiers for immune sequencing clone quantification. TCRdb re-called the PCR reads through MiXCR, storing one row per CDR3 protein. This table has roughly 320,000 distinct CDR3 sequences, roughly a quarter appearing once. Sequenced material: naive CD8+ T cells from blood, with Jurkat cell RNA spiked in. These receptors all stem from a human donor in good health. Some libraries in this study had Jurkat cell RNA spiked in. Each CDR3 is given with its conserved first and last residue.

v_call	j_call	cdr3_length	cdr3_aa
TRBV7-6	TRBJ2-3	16	CAGSRRLAGTTDTQYF
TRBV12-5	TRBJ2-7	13	CASGPPGSCEQYF
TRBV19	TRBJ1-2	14	CASSIRGVDFGYTF
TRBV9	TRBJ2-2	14	CASSVGGNSGELFF
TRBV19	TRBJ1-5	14	CASSIWGTNQPQHF
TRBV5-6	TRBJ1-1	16	CASSLRSPGRSTEAFF
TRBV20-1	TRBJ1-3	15	CSAYPLLSSGNTIYF
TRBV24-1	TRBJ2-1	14	CATSDWGPEGEQFF
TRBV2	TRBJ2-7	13	CASSEGDRGKQYF
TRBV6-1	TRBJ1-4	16	CASSDFTIATNEKLFF
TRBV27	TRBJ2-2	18	CASSPTLAGVLNTGELFF
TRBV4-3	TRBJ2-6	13	CASSHSGANVLTF
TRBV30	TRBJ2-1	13	CAWSNSYYNEQFF
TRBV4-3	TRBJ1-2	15	CASSQEQGRSYGYTF
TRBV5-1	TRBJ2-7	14	CASSLDGSSYEQYF
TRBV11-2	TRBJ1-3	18	CASSLAFGGRDSGNTIYF
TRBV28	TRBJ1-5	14	CASSFRDGDQPQHF
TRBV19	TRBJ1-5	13	CASSLDRAQPQHF
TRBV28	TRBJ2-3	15	CASSFGTGAGNTQYF
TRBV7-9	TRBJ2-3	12	CASSLVDGTQYF
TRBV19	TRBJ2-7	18	CASSIGTGGSKFLYEQYF
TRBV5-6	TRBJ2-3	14	CAGSPGTATDTQYF
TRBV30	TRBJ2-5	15	CAWTVAGTSGETQYF
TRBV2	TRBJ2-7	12	CASRRSGEKQYF
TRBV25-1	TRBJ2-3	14	CASSGPAGTDTQYF
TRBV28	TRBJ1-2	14	CASRSTGLAYGYTF
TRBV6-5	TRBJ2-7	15	CASSYGAAGGEEQYF
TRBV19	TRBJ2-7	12	CASSTGGHEQYF
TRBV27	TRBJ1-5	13	CASSSRVLQPQHF
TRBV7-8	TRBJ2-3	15	CASSLTGFGTDTQYF
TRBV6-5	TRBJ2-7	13	CASSYSSVLGQYF
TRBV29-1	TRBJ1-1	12	CSVVRGNTEAFF
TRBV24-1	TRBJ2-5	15	CATSQRSDDQEPQYF
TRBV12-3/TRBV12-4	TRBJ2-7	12	CASGRGGWEQYF
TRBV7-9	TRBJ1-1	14	CASRRSGGATEAFF
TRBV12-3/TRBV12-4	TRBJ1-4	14	CASSPSGVNEKLFF
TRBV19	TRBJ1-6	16	CASSTGDRGEDSPLHF
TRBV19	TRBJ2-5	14	CASSPAEPEETQYF
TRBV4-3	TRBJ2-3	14	CASSQQGWTDTQYF
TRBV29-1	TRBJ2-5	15	CSVEEPGGGAETQYF
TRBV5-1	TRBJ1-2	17	CASSFDSSQGNYYGYTF
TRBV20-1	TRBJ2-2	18	CSAEHPGLADINTGELFF
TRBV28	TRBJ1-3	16	CASSFSDRSSGNTIYF
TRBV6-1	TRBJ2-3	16	CASSGLSGGHTDTQYF
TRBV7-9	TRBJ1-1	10	CASSLTEAFF
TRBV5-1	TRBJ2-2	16	CASSLGGSTNTGELFF
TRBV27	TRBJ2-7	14	CASRGLADAYEQYF
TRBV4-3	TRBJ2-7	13	CASSQGLPYEQYF
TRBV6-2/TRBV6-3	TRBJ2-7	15	CASSYSMSRSYEQYF
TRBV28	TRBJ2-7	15	CASSNPGQNYYEQYF
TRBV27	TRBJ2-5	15	CASSFTTGYQETQYF
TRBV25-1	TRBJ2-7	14	CASTPRPSPLEQYF